The 3 T cell receptor beta chains given below trace back to one sample, sequenced in a study of T cell repertoires in cytomegalovirus infection. These receptors are not linked to any known antigen. TCRdb re-called the reads with MiXCR, one entry per CDR3 protein. The repertoire includes 700,000 to 950,000 distinct CDR3 sequences, approximately 30% of them detected once, and 9.5% to 15% sits in the top ten. Sequences were derived from cultured CD8+ T cells from PBMCs, sampled from culture after CMV antigen stimulation. The receptors were gathered from a human donor in good health (CMV status not recorded). Some clones in this sample may be carry-over from other donors' samples.

V is TRBV27 and J is TRBJ2-7; D tentatively reads TRBD1 or TRBD2 (5 bases each). Trimming cost V 7 bases and J 2 bases, with 15 bases left between them. Germline CDR1 reads MNHEY; CDR2 reads SMNVEV (reference sequence). The CDR3 has 14 residues. CDR3 coding DNA: TGTGCCAGCACCTCCCTGGGGCGGGCCTACGAGCAGTACTTC. It yields the protein CASTSLGRAYEQYF.

The V gene is TRBV4-2, the J gene TRBJ2-2, with 7 nucleotides matching TRBD2. V shed 2 bases and J 3 bases; nucleotides not matched to a gene: 9. The CDR3 spans 17 residues. CDR1 is LGHNA, CDR2 YNFKEQ, per germline. CDR3 sequence: CASSQISERGYTGELFF. In DNA, the CDR3 is TGTGCCAGCAGCCAAATAAGCGAGCGGGGCTACACCGGGGAGCTGTTTTTT.

The chain uses TRBV20-1 and TRBJ2-7, with D unclear. The CDR3 covers 13 residues. Germline V gene lookup returns CDR1 DFQATT and CDR2 SNEGSKA (reference sequence). V was shortened by 6 bases and J by 3 bases, with 15 bases between the two germline ends. CDR3 nucleotides: TGCAGTGCAGCCGACACGTTCGTCTACGAGCAGTACTTC. Residues: CSAADTFVYEQYF.